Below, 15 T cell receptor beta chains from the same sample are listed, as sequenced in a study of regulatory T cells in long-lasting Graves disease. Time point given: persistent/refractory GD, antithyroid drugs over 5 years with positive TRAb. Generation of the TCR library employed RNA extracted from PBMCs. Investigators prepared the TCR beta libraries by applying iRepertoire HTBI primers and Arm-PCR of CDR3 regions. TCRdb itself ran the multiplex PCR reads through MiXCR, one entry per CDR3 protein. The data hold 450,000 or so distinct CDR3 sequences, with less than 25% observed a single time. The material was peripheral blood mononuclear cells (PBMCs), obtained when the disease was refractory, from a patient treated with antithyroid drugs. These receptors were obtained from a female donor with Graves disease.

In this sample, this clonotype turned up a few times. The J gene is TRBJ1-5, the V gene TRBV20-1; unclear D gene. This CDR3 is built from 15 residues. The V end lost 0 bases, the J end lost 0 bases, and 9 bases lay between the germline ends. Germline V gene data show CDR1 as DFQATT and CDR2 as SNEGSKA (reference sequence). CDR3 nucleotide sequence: TGCAGTGCTAGAGACTTGGCGGGTAGCAATCAGCCCCAGCATTTT. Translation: CSARDLAGSNQPQHF.

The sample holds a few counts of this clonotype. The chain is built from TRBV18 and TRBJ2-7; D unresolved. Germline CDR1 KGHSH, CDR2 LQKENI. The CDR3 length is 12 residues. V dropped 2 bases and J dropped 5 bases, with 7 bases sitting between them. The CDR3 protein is CASSPSSHEQYF. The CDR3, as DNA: TGTGCCAGCTCACCAAGTTCCCACGAGCAGTACTTC.

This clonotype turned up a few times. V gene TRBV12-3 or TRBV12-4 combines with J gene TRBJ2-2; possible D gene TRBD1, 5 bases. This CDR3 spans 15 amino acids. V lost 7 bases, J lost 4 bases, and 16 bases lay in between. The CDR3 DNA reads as TGTGCCAGCACCCACAATGGACACCCCACCGGGGAGCTGTTTTTT. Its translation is CASTHNGHPTGELFF.

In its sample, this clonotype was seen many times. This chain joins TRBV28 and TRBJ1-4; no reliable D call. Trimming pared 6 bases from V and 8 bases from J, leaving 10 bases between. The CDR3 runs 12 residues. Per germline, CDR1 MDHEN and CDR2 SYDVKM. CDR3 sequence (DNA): TGTGCCAGCAGCCCCGGAGGAGAAAAACTGTTTTTT. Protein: CASSPGGEKLFF.

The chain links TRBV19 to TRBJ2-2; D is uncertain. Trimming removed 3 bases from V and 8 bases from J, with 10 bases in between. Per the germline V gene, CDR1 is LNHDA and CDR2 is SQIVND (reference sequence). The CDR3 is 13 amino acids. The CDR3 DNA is TGTGCCAGTAGTATTCTTCGGGCAGGGGAGCTGTTTTTT. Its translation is CASSILRAGELFF. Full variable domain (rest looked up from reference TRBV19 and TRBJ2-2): DGGITQSPKYLFRKEGQNVTLSCEQNLNHDAMYWYRQDPGQGLRLIYYSQIVNDFQKGDIAEGYSVSREKKESFPLTVTSAQKNPTAFYLCASSILRAGELFFGEGSRLTVL.

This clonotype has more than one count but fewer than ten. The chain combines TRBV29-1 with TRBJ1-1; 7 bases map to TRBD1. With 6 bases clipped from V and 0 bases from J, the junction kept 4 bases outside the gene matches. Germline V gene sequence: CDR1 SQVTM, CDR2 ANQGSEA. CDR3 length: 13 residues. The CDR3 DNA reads TGCAGCGTGGCGGGACAGATGAACACTGAAGCTTTCTTT. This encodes CSVAGQMNTEAFF.

CDR3 nucleotide sequence: TGTGCCAGCAGCCAGACCCTAGCGGGAGCGAACGAGCAGTACTTC. Translating it yields CASSQTLAGANEQYF. The rearrangement uses TRBV7-2 and TRBJ2-7, with 10 nucleotides matching TRBD2. The V gene end was trimmed by 5 bases and the J gene end by 5 bases; junction bases not matched to a gene: 9. Germline values: CDR1 SGHTA, CDR2 FQGNSA. The CDR3 has 15 amino acids.

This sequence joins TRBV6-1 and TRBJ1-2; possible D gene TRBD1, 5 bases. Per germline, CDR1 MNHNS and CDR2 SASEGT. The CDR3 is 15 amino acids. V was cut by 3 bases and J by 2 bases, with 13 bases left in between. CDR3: CASSEGELQNYGYTF. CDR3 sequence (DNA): TGTGCCAGCAGTGAGGGGGAGCTCCAGAACTATGGCTACACCTTC.

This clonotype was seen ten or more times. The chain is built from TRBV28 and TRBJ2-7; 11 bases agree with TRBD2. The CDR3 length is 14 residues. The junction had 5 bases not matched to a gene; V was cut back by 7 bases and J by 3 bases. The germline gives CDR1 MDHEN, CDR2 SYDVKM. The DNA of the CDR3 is TGTGCCAGCACCGGACTAGCGGGCCGCTACGAGCAGTACTTC. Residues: CASTGLAGRYEQYF.

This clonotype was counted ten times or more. The CDR3 region has the DNA TGTGCCAGCAGTGAAGACGGGACAGTTTCCTACGAGCAGTACTTC. It yields the protein CASSEDGTVSYEQYF. V is TRBV6-2 or TRBV6-3 and J is TRBJ2-7, with TRBD1 matching 7 bases. The CDR3 runs to 15 residues. Germline CDR1 is MNHEY and CDR2 is SVGEGT. The trim removed 5 bases at V and 1 base at J, leaving 8 bases unmatched.

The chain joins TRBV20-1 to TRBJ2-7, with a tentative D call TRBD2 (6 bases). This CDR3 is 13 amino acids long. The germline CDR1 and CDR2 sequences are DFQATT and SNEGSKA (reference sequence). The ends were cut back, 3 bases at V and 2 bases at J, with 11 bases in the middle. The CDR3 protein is CSASGTSTYEQYF. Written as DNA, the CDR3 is TGCAGTGCTAGCGGGACTTCGACCTACGAGCAGTACTTC.

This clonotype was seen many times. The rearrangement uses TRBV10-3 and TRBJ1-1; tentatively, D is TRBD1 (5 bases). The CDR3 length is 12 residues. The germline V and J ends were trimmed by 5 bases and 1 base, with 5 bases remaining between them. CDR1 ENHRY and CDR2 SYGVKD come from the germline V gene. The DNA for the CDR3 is TGTGCCATCAGTACAGGGAACACTGAAGCTTTCTTT. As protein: CAISTGNTEAFF.

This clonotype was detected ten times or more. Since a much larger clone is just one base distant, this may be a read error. The CDR3 DNA reads TGTGCCGGCAAGGGGGGACCCTACGAGCAGTACTTC. It yields the protein CAGKGGPYEQYF. This chain joins TRBV6-1 and TRBJ2-7; D is perhaps TRBD1 or TRBD2 (6 bases each). CDR3 length: 12 amino acids. Per the germline V gene, CDR1 is MNHNS and CDR2 is SASEGT. The ends were cut back, 11 bases at V and 2 bases at J, with 13 bases in the middle.

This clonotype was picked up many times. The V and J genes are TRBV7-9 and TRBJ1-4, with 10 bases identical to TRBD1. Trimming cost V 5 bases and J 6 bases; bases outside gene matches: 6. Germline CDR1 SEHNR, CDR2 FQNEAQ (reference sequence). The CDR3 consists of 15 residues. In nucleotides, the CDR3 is TGTGCCAGCAGCCCCTCCGGGACAGGGGATGAAAAACTGTTTTTT. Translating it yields CASSPSGTGDEKLFF.

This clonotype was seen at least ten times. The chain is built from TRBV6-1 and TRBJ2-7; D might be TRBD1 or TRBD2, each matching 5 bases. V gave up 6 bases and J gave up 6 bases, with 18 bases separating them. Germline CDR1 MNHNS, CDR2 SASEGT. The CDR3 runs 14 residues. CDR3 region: CASRFGGTHAEQYF. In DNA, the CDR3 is TGTGCCAGCAGGTTTGGGGGTACCCATGCCGAGCAGTACTTC.